There are many counts of the clone carrying this T cell receptor beta chain. This sample was included in a study of neurological immune-mediated disorders. TCRdb itself ran the 5' RACE reads through MiXCR, one entry per CDR3 protein. The table has some 38,000 distinct CDR3 sequences, approximately 5% seen once. Germline V gene data show CDR1 as SGHTA and CDR2 as FQGNSA. Trimming left V 5 bases short and J 3 bases short, with 14 bases between. This CDR3 contains 15 residues. The sorted libraries were prepared using about 1 million CD4+ or CD8+ T cells that had themselves been sorted. The chain combines TRBV7-2 with TRBJ1-5; a weak D match, TRBD1 (5 bases). The origin of this receptor is a young man in good health. The sequencing input was CD4+ T cells from blood. As DNA, the CDR3 is TGTGCCAGCAGCCCCTCCGGGGGGACCAATCAGCCCCAGCATTTT. Its protein product is CASSPSGGTNQPQHF. Together with reference TRBV7-2 and TRBJ1-5, the CDR3 gives the full variable domain: GAGVSQSPSNKVTEKGKDVELRCDPISGHTALYWYRQSLGQGLEFLIYFQGNSAPDKSGLPSDRFSAERTGGSVSTLTIQRTQQEDSAVYLCASSPSGGTNQPQHFGDGTRLSIL.